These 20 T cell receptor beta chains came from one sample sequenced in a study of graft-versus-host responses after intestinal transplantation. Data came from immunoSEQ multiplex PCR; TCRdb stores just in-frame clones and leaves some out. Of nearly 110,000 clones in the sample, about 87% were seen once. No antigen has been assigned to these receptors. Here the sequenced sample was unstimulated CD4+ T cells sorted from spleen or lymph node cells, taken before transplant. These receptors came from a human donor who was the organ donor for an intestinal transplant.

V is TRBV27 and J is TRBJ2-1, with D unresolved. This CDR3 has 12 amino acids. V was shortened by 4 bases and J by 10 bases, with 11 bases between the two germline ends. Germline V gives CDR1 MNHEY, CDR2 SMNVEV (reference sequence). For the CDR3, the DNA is TGTGCCAGCAGTTCCCCCAGCGCCGAGCAGTTCTTC. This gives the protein CASSSPSAEQFF.

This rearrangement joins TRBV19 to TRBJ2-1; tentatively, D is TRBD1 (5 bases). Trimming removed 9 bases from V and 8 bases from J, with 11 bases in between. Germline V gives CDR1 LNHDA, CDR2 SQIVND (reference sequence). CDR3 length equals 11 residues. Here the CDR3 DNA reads TGTGCCAGCTCCGGCAGGGATGAGCAGTTCTTC. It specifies CASSGRDEQFF.

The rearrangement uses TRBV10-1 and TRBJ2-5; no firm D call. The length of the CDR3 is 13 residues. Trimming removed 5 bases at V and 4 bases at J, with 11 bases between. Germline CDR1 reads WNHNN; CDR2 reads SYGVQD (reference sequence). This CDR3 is CASSKGLGETQYF. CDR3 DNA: TGCGCCAGCAGTAAGGGTTTAGGAGAGACCCAGTACTTC.

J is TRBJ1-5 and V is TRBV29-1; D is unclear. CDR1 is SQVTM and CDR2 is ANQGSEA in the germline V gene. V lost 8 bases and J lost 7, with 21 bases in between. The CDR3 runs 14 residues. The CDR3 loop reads CSPEDLGGRQPQHF. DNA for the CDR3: TGCAGCCCTGAAGATTTGGGAGGAAGGCAGCCCCAGCATTTT.

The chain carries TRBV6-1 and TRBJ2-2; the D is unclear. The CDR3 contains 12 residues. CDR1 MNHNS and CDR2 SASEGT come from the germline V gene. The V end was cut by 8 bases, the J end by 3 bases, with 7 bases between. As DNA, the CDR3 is TGTGCCAGCCGCCTTGACACCGGGGAGCTGTTTTTT. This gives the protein CASRLDTGELFF.

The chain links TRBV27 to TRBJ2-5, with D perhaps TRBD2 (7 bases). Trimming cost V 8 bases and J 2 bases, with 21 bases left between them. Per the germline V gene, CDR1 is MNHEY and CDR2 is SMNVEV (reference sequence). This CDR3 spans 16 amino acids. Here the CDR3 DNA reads TGTGCCAGCGGCTTGGGGGGGCGGTTAGGGCAAGAGACCCAGTACTTC. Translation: CASGLGGRLGQETQYF.

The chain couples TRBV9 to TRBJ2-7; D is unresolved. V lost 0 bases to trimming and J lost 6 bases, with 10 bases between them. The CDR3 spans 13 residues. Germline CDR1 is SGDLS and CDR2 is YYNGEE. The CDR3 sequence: CASSVAPSGEQYF. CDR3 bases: TGTGCCAGCAGCGTAGCTCCTTCAGGCGAGCAGTACTTC.

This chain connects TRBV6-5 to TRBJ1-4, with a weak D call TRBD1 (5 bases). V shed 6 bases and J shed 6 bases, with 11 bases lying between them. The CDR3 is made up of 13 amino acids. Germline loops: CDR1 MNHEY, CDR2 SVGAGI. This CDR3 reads CASSRVWDEKLFF. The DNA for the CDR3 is TGTGCCAGCAGCAGGGTTTGGGATGAAAAACTGTTTTTT.

The CDR3 DNA reads TGCAGCGCTCGCCGGGAGTGGGGTGGCTACACCTTC. Translating it yields CSARREWGGYTF. This chain joins TRBV29-1 and TRBJ1-2; D call uncertain. The CDR3 contains 12 residues. CDR1 and CDR2 from the germline V gene are SQVTM and ANQGSEA. The V and J ends lost 7 bases and 7 bases respectively, with 16 bases between them.

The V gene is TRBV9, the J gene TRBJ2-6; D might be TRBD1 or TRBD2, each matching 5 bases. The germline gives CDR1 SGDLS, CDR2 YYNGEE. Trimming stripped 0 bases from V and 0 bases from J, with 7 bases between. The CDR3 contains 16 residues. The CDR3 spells CASSVGGTSGANVLTF. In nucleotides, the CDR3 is TGTGCCAGCAGCGTAGGGGGGACCTCTGGGGCCAACGTCCTGACTTTC.

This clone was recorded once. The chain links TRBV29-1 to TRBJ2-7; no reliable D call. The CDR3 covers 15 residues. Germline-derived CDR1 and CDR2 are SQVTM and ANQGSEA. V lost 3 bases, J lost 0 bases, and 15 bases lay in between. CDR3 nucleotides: TGCAGCGTTGATATCCGAGACTGGGGCTCCTACGAGCAGTACTTC. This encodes CSVDIRDWGSYEQYF.

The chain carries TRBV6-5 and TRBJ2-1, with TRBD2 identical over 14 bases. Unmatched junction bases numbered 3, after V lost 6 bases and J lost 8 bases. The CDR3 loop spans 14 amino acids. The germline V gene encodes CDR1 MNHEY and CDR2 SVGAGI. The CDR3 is CASRMGLAGDEQFF. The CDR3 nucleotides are TGTGCCAGCAGGATGGGACTAGCGGGAGATGAGCAGTTCTTC.

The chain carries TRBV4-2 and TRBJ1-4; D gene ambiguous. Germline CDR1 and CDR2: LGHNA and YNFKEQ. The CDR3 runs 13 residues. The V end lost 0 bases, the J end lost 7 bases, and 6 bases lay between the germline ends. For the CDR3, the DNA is TGTGCCAGCAGCCAAGAGAGGGCTGAAAAACTGTTTTTT. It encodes CASSQERAEKLFF.

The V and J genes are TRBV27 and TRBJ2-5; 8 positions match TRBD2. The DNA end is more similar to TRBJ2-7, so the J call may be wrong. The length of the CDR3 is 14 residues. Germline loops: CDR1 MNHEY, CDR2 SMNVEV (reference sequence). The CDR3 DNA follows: TGTGCCAGCACCCCCGGGGGGGGTTCCTACGAGCAGTACTTC. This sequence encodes CASTPGGGSYEQYF.

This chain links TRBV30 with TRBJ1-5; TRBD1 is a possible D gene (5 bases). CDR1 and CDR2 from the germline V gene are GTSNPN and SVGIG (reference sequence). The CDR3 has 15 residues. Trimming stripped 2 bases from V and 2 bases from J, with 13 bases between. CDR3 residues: CAWSPFPGGNQPQHF. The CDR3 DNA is TGTGCCTGGAGTCCCTTTCCGGGGGGCAATCAGCCCCAGCATTTT. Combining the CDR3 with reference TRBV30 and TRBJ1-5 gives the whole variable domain SQTIHQWPATLVQPVGSPLSLECTVEGTSNPNLYWYRQAAGRGLQLLFYSVGIGQISSEVPQNLSASRPQDRQFILSSKKLLLSDSGFYLCAWSPFPGGNQPQHFGDGTRLSIL.

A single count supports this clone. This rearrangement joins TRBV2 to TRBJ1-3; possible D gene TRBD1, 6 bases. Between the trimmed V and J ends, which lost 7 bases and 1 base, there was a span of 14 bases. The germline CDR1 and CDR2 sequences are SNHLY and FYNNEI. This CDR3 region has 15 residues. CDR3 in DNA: TGTGCCAGCACAGAAGGGGGGCTATCTGGAAACACCATATATTTT. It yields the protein CASTEGGLSGNTIYF.

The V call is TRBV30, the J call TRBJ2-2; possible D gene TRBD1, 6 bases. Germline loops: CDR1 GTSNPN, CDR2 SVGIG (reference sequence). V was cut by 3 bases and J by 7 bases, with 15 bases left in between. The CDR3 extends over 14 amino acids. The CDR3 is CAWRGAGTDGELFF. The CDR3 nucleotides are TGTGCCTGGAGGGGGGCAGGAACCGACGGGGAGCTGTTTTTT.

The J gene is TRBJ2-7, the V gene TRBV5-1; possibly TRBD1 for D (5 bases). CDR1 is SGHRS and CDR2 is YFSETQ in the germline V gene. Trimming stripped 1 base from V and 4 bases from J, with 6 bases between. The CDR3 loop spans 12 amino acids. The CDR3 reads CASSLTGYEQYF. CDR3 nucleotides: TGCGCCAGCAGCTTGACAGGATACGAGCAGTACTTC.

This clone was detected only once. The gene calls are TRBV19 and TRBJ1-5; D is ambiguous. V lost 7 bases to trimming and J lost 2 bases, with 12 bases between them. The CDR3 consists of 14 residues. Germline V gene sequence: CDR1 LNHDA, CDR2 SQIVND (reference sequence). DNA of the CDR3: TGTGCCAGTACTCTCAGCGGGGGCAATCAGCCCCAGCATTTT. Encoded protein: CASTLSGGNQPQHF.

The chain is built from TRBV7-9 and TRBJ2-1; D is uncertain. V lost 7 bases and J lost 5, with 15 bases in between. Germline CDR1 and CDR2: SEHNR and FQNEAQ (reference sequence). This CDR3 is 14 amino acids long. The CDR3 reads CASTASGSNNEQFF. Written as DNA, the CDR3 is TGTGCCAGCACCGCCTCTGGCAGCAACAATGAGCAGTTCTTC.